These 30 T cell receptor beta chains share one sample of origin, sequenced in a study of CXCR3-negative and CXCR3-positive naive CD8 T cells. No cognate antigen is known for these TCRs. Regarding the study as a whole: Naive cells positive for CXCR3 carried more hydrophobic TRB CDR3s than CXCR3-negative ones.

5' RACE with UMI labels generated the TRB cDNA libraries. TCRdb reprocessed the 5' RACE reads and reports one entry per CDR3 protein, with no DNA. The record lists about 92,000 distinct CDR3 sequences, of which the ten most abundant hold less than 0.85%. Material for sequencing was naive CXCR3+ CD8+ T cells from blood. Subset given: CD45RO-CCR7+CD27+CD95- naive CD8+ T cells expressing CXCR3 (TNR3+). Receptors originate from a human donor in good health. Some clones in this sample may be carry-over from other donors' samples.

The V and J genes are TRBV6-5 and TRBJ2-7; TCRdb calls TRBD2, which cannot be checked without DNA. The germline V gene has CDR1 MNHEY and CDR2 SVGAGI. The CDR3 length is 15 residues. The CDR3 spells CASTQGPLPLHEQYF.

This chain uses TRBV7-2 with TRBJ2-7. Looked up from germline, CDR1 is SGHTA and CDR2 is FQGNSA. The CDR3 spans 12 residues. This CDR3 is CASSYIVGEQYF.

The chain recombines TRBV12-3 or TRBV12-4 with TRBJ2-5; TCRdb outputs TRBD2, but without DNA this stays unchecked. This CDR3 region has 13 residues. The CDR3 loop is CASMEVGFETQYF.

The chain employs TRBV14 and TRBJ2-7; as DNA is missing, the TRBD2 call by TCRdb cannot be tested. There are 16 residues in the CDR3. Germline-derived CDR1 and CDR2 are SGHDN and FVKESK. This CDR3 reads CASSQGSIGPIYEQYF.

The chain uses TRBV12-3 or TRBV12-4 and TRBJ2-7; TCRdb proposes TRBD2, but this gene call is untestable without DNA. The CDR3 runs to 17 residues. The CDR3 sequence: CASSLLLAGSVPYEQYF.

The rearrangement joins TRBV5-1 to TRBJ2-7; checking the TCRdb D call of TRBD1 is not possible without DNA. CDR3 size: 14 residues. CDR1 and CDR2 from the germline V gene are SGHRS and YFSETQ. The CDR3 region is CASSLVRGIDEQYF.

This chain connects TRBV3-1 to TRBJ2-3; the TCRdb call, TRBD2, lacks DNA for checking. Germline values: CDR1 LGHDT, CDR2 YNNKEL (reference sequence). The CDR3 is 18 residues long. The CDR3 sequence is CASSQEGALAGGTDTQYF.

This chain links TRBV20-1 with TRBJ2-2; without DNA, the TCRdb call of TRBD2 cannot be checked. Germline CDR1 DFQATT, CDR2 SNEGSKA (reference sequence). The CDR3 runs to 16 residues. This CDR3 reads CSAGFASGENTGELFF.

The V call is TRBV6-6, the J call TRBJ2-5; TCRdb's D call of TRBD1 is untestable without DNA. Germline V lookup: CDR1 MNHNY, CDR2 SVGAGI (reference sequence). The CDR3 runs to 17 residues. Here the CDR3 reads CASTASSGEYYVETQYF.

The J gene is TRBJ2-5, the V gene TRBV19; TCRdb designates TRBD2, a call that cannot be tested without DNA. Germline lookup yields CDR1 LNHDA and CDR2 SQIVND (reference sequence). This CDR3 contains 14 residues. The CDR3 region is CASSELAGEETQYF.

The V and J genes are TRBV11-2 and TRBJ2-5; the D call from TCRdb, TRBD2, cannot be confirmed without DNA. CDR3 length: 20 residues. In germline, CDR1 is SGHAT, CDR2 FQNNGV. This CDR3 reads CASSLNPPGGRALVLETQYF.

The chain recombines TRBV28 with TRBJ2-1; TCRdb outputs TRBD1, but without DNA this stays unchecked. Germline CDR1 MDHEN, CDR2 SYDVKM. The CDR3 is 17 amino acids. The CDR3 sequence is CASSPHGGASPNNEQFF. Complete variable domain (other parts from reference TRBV28 and TRBJ2-1): DVKVTQSSRYLVKRTGEKVFLECVQDMDHENMFWYRQDPGLGLRLIYFSYDVKMKEKGDIPEGYSVSREKKERFSLILESASTNQTSMYLCASSPHGGASPNNEQFFGPGTRLTVL.

The CDR3 sequence is CASSQEGTGAGRAEQYF. The V call is TRBV4-3, the J call TRBJ2-7; lacking DNA, the TRBD1 call made by TCRdb goes unchecked. The CDR3 has 17 residues. In germline, CDR1 is LGHNA, CDR2 YSLEER.

The chain is built from TRBV7-9 and TRBJ2-2. Per germline, CDR1 SEHNR and CDR2 FQNEAQ (reference sequence). The CDR3 has 12 amino acids. The CDR3 reads CATPGNTGELFF.

The chain combines TRBV18 with TRBJ2-4; as DNA is missing, the TRBD2 call by TCRdb cannot be tested. Per the germline V gene, CDR1 is KGHSH and CDR2 is LQKENI. This CDR3 has 17 amino acids. The CDR3 spells CASSAERGRLAKNIQYF.

This rearrangement joins TRBV5-6 to TRBJ1-2; TCRdb names TRBD1, which stays unverified in the absence of DNA. The CDR3 loop spans 13 amino acids. CDR1 SGHDT and CDR2 YYEEEE come from the germline V gene. CDR3 region: CASSSGQHYGYTF.

This rearrangement joins TRBV6-2 or TRBV6-3 to TRBJ2-1; lacking DNA, the TRBD1 call made by TCRdb goes unchecked. The CDR3 runs 14 residues. Germline values: CDR1 MNHEY, CDR2 SVGEGT. CDR3 region: CASKGQGKHNEQFF.

The chain uses TRBV18 and TRBJ2-1. The germline V gene has CDR1 KGHSH and CDR2 LQKENI. The CDR3 extends over 16 amino acids. The CDR3 here is CASSLLGESSYNEQFF.

The chain is built from TRBV6-2 or TRBV6-3 and TRBJ2-1. This CDR3 is 13 amino acids long. Germline V gene sequence: CDR1 MNHEY, CDR2 SVGEGT. The CDR3: CASTTGEANEQFF.

The rearrangement links TRBV7-9 to TRBJ2-5; no DNA is available, so the TRBD2 call from TCRdb remains unchecked. Germline V gene lookup returns CDR1 SEHNR and CDR2 FQNEAQ (reference sequence). The CDR3 sequence is 16 residues long. The CDR3 is CASSSGFSGHGETQYF.

V gene TRBV4-2 combines with J gene TRBJ1-3. The germline gives CDR1 LGHNA, CDR2 YNFKEQ. The CDR3 has 14 amino acids. CDR3 protein: CASSQVGGLNTIYF.

This chain joins TRBV21-1 and TRBJ2-2; the TCRdb call, TRBD1, lacks DNA for checking. TRBV21-1 is designated a pseudogene. The CDR3 runs 17 residues. The CDR3 sequence: CASSQRWGASFTGELFF.

The chain couples TRBV25-1 to TRBJ1-4. The CDR3 extends over 14 amino acids. From germline, CDR1 is MGHDK and CDR2 SYGVNS. CDR3 amino acids: CASTKGGVQEKLFF.

This chain uses TRBV3-1 with TRBJ2-3; TCRdb returns TRBD1, unconfirmable since there is no DNA. CDR1 and CDR2 (germline): LGHDT, YNNKEL (reference sequence). CDR3 length: 15 residues. The CDR3 spells CASSQVGDQTDTQYF.

The chain links TRBV7-8 to TRBJ1-2; no DNA is available, so the TRBD1 call from TCRdb remains unchecked. Per germline, CDR1 SGHVS and CDR2 FQNEAQ. CDR3 size: 16 residues. The CDR3 sequence: CASTPSGGGYYYGYTF.

This chain connects TRBV5-1 to TRBJ2-1; without DNA, the TCRdb call of TRBD2 cannot be checked. This CDR3 is built from 14 residues. The germline V gene has CDR1 SGHRS and CDR2 YFSETQ. The CDR3 reads CASSGTSGFAEQFF.

The chain couples TRBV28 to TRBJ2-1; no DNA is available, so the TRBD2 call from TCRdb remains unchecked. Germline lookup yields CDR1 MDHEN and CDR2 SYDVKM. CDR3 length equals 17 residues. The CDR3 loop is CASSWRGGLKVTNEQFF. Supplemented by reference TRBV28 and TRBJ2-1, the full variable domain reads DVKVTQSSRYLVKRTGEKVFLECVQDMDHENMFWYRQDPGLGLRLIYFSYDVKMKEKGDIPEGYSVSREKKERFSLILESASTNQTSMYLCASSWRGGLKVTNEQFFGPGTRLTVL.

The genes are TRBV28 and TRBJ2-1; lacking DNA, the TRBD1 call made by TCRdb goes unchecked. The CDR3 is made up of 14 amino acids. CDR1 is MDHEN and CDR2 is SYDVKM in the germline V gene. CDR3: CASSIQGVINEQFF.

The chain couples TRBV27 to TRBJ2-7. CDR3 size: 15 residues. Germline-derived CDR1 and CDR2 are MNHEY and SMNVEV (reference sequence). CDR3 loop: CASSLAGSSSYEQYF.

The CDR3 region is CASSHGTGGYNEQFF. The rearrangement joins TRBV7-3 to TRBJ2-1; checking the TCRdb D call of TRBD1 is not possible without DNA. Germline assignment: CDR1 SGHTA and CDR2 FQGTGA. This CDR3 comprises 15 residues.